The clone carrying this T cell receptor beta chain showed up just a few times. Together with a sample-barcoded 5' primer, a J-beta primer mix was included in a second PCR lasting about 7 to 11 cycles. TCRdb itself ran the 5' RACE reads through MiXCR, one entry per CDR3 protein. The data hold around 1,500,000 distinct CDR3 sequences, with 42% observed a single time. This entry comes from a study of blood T cells in healthy people across ages. Germline lookup yields CDR1 KGHSH and CDR2 LQKENI. The CDR3 is made up of 16 amino acids. V was clipped by 5 bases and J by 9 bases, with 23 bases between them. The receptor was derived from a woman aged 18 to 35 in good health. The chain joins TRBV18 to TRBJ2-4, with D tentatively TRBD2 (6 bases). Sequencing input: blood. Here the CDR3 DNA reads TGTGCCAGCTCAGCGTCTCAGGGCGGGGTAGGAGGCATTCAGTACTTC. It translates to CASSASQGGVGGIQYF.